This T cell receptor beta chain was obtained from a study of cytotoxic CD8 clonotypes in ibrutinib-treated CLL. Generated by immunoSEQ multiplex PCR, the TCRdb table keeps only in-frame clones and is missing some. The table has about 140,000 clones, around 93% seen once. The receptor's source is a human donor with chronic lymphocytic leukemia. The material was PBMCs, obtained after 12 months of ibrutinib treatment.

The chain's CDR3 is CASGTRYPDTQYF. The CDR3 region has the DNA TGTGCCAGCGGCACACGTTATCCAGATACGCAGTATTTT. The J gene is TRBJ2-3, the V gene TRBV7-9; D uncertain. The germline CDR1 and CDR2 sequences are SEHNR and FQNEAQ (reference sequence). The CDR3 spans 13 residues. Trimming took 8 bases from V and 4 from J, leaving 13 bases between them.